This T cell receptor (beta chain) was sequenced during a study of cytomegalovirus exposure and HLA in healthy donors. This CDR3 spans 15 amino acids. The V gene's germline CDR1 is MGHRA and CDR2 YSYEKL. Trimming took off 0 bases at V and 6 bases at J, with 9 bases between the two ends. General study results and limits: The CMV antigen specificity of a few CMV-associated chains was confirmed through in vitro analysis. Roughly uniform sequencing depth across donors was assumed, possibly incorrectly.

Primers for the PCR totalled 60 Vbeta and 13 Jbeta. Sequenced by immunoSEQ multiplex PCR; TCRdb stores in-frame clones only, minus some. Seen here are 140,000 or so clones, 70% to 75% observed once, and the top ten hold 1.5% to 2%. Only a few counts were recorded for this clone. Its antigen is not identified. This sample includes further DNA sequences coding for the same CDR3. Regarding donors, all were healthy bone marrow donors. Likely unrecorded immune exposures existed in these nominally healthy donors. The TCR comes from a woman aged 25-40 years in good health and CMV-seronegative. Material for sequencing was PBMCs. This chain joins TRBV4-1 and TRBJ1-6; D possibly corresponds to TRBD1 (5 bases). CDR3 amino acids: CASSQDGQGNSPLHF. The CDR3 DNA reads TGCGCCAGCAGCCAAGATGGTCAGGGTAATTCACCCCTCCACTTT.